This T cell receptor (beta chain) was documented in a study of blood T cell repertoires in COVID-19. As originally analysed: Estimated nucleated cell counts came from reference gene primer amplification. Assay used: immunoSEQ multiplex PCR; TCRdb lists only in-frame clones, some missing. V, J and clone size were drawn from that table, and D and trimming were deduced from the DNA. The repertoire consists of about 140,000 clones, with 75% to 80% occurring once and the leading ten covering 9%. Remarks on this clone: The same CDR3 can be traced to other DNA sequences in this sample.

The germline gives CDR1 SGDLS, CDR2 YYNGEE. The J segment lost 8 bases and the V segment lost 2 bases, leaving 8 bases of the junction unmatched. There are 15 residues in the CDR3. V and J are TRBV9 and TRBJ2-1, with 9 bases that match TRBD2. The specimen was peripheral blood. This sequence was found in a woman aged 50 to 60 with active or convalescent COVID-19. CDR3 DNA sequence: TGTGCCAGCAGCGTGGGGGGACTAGCAGGGGATGAGCAGTTCTTC. It translates to CASSVGGLAGDEQFF.